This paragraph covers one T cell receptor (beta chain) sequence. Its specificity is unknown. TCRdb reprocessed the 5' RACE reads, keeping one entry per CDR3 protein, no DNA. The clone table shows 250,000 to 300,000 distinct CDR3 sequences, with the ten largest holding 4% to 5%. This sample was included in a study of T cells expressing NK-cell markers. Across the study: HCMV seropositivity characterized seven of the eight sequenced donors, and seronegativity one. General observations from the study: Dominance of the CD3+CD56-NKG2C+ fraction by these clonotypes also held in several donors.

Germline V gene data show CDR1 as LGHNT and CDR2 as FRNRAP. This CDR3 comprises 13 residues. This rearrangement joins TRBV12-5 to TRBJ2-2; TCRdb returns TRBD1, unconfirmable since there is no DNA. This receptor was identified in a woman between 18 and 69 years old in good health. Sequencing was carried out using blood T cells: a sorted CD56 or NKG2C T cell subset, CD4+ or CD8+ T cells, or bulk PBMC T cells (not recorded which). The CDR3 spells CASGAGGTGELFF.